Below are 22 T cell receptor beta chains sequenced from a single sample in a study of T cells in tuberculosis. Sequencing was performed with immunoSEQ multiplex PCR; in TCRdb, only in-frame clones are kept and a portion is missing. The sample gives about 59,000 clones, about 76% of which show up once; roughly 13% is in the top ten. After thawing and overnight rest, PBMC were stained with GMM-loaded CD1B tetramer, viability dye and anti-CD3 for sorting. CD1B tetramers were loaded with Rhodococcus equi-derived C32 glucose monomycolate. Sample: CD1b-GMM tetramer-negative cells sorted from PBMCs. The source is an adult woman with latent tuberculosis.

V gene TRBV18 combines with J gene TRBJ2-2; 8 bases are shared with TRBD1. The CDR3 contains 15 residues. J gave up 3 bases and V 2 bases, and 2 bases lay outside the gene matches. Germline CDR1 and CDR2: KGHSH and LQKENI. CDR3 amino acids: CASSPDRGHTGELFF. CDR3 DNA sequence: TGTGCCAGCTCACCAGACAGGGGCCACACCGGGGAGCTGTTTTTT. The full variable domain, rest sourced from reference TRBV18 and TRBJ2-2, is NAGVMQNPRHLVRRRGQEARLRCSPMKGHSHVYWYRQLPEEGLKFMVYLQKENIIDESGMPKERFSAEFPKEGPSILRIQQVVRGDSAAYFCASSPDRGHTGELFFGEGSRLTVL.

This clone was observed a single time. This chain links TRBV5-1 with TRBJ1-3, with unresolved D. Trimming removed 4 bases at V and 4 bases at J, with 12 bases between. Per the germline V gene, CDR1 is SGHRS and CDR2 is YFSETQ. The CDR3 runs to 14 residues. The CDR3 sequence is CASSPGGEGNTIYF. CDR3 coding DNA: TGCGCCAGCAGCCCCGGCGGGGAGGGAAACACCATATATTTT.

This rearrangement joins TRBV28 to TRBJ2-3; tentative D call: TRBD1 (6 bases). The CDR3 covers 15 residues. Germline V gene lookup returns CDR1 MDHEN and CDR2 SYDVKM. V lost 5 bases to trimming and J lost 6 bases, with 18 bases between them. The CDR3 reads CASSRQGLAPDTQYF. The CDR3 DNA reads TGTGCCAGCAGTCGCCAGGGGCTGGCGCCGGATACGCAGTATTTT.

Comments on this clone: This same CDR3 is encoded by further DNA sequences in the sample. The chain combines TRBV19 with TRBJ2-2, with 8 bases identical to TRBD2. The CDR3 length is 15 residues. Losses at the gene ends were 1 base for V and 5 bases for J; bases not matched to a gene: 3. CDR1 and CDR2 (germline): LNHDA, SQIVND (reference sequence). CDR3 DNA sequence: TGTGCCAGTAGTATAGGGCTAGCGGGTACCGGGGAGCTGTTTTTT. It is translated as CASSIGLAGTGELFF.

CDR3 nucleotides: TGTGCCAGCAGCCAAAGCGCGCCTAGCGTCGACCAAGAGACCCAGTACTTC. It yields the protein CASSQSAPSVDQETQYF. The V gene is TRBV7-7, the J gene TRBJ2-5, with a tentative D call TRBD2 (6 bases). Germline V lookup: CDR1 SSHAT, CDR2 FNYEAQ (reference sequence). V lost 5 bases, J lost 0 bases, and 19 bases lay in between. This CDR3 comprises 17 residues.

The gene calls are TRBV2 and TRBJ2-2; 10 nucleotides match TRBD1. Germline V lookup: CDR1 SNHLY, CDR2 FYNNEI. The CDR3 extends over 15 amino acids. With V trimmed by 8 bases and J by 5 bases, 8 bases remained unmatched. As DNA, the CDR3 is TGTGCCAGCCGAAGACAGGGGGCAGGAACCGGGGAGCTGTTTTTT. This sequence encodes CASRRQGAGTGELFF.

This sequence joins TRBV27 and TRBJ2-1; 12 bases are shared with TRBD1. With V trimmed by 5 bases and J by 8 bases, 7 bases remained unmatched. The CDR3 is made up of 15 amino acids. Germline assignment: CDR1 MNHEY and CDR2 SMNVEV (reference sequence). Here the CDR3 DNA reads TGTGCCAGCAGTCGCCGGGACAGGGGGCGGGATGAGCAGTTCTTC. It translates to CASSRRDRGRDEQFF.

This chain links TRBV7-8 with TRBJ2-3; D may be TRBD2 (5 bases). Trimming shortened V by 1 base and J by 2 bases, and 16 bases separated the two germline ends. Germline CDR1 reads SGHVS; CDR2 reads FQNEAQ. The CDR3 covers 17 residues. CDR3 bases: TGTGCCAGCAGCTTAGGAGTCGGGGTCTCAAACACAGATACGCAGTATTTT. Translation gives CASSLGVGVSNTDTQYF. The full variable domain, rest sourced from reference TRBV7-8 and TRBJ2-3, is GAGVSQSPRYKVAKRGQDVALRCDPISGHVSLFWYQQALGQGPEFLTYFQNEAQLDKSGLPSDRFFAERPEGSVSTLKIQRTQQEDSAVYLCASSLGVGVSNTDTQYFGPGTRLTVL.

The genes are TRBV10-2 and TRBJ1-2; unclear D gene. Germline V gene lookup returns CDR1 WSHSY and CDR2 SAAADI. The ends were cut back, 0 bases at V and 3 bases at J, with 5 bases in the middle. This CDR3 comprises 13 residues. The CDR3 reads CASSESPYYGYTF. CDR3 in DNA: TGCGCCAGCAGTGAGTCCCCATACTATGGCTACACCTTC.

This clone was counted once. The chain joins TRBV5-1 to TRBJ2-7, with D perhaps matching TRBD1 (7 bases). The CDR3 covers 16 residues. With 3 bases removed from V and 0 bases from J, the gap between germline ends came to 16 bases. Looked up from germline, CDR1 is SGHRS and CDR2 is YFSETQ. The CDR3 is CASSWGDSTSSYEQYF. The CDR3 DNA reads as TGCGCCAGCAGCTGGGGGGACAGCACGAGCTCCTACGAGCAGTACTTC.

This clone was counted only a few times. The chain combines TRBV2 with TRBJ2-4, with D perhaps TRBD1 (6 bases). Looked up from germline, CDR1 is SNHLY and CDR2 is FYNNEI. CDR3 size: 15 residues. Trimming removed 6 bases at V and 0 bases at J, with 12 bases between. DNA for the CDR3: TGTGCCAGCAGAGGGACAACCTTAGCCAAAAACATTCAGTACTTC. Its translation is CASRGTTLAKNIQYF.

This clone was picked up a small number of times. The chain uses TRBV6-5 and TRBJ1-2; D is possibly TRBD1 (5 bases). Germline CDR1 and CDR2: MNHEY and SVGAGI. With 6 bases removed from V and 8 bases from J, the gap between germline ends came to 16 bases. The CDR3 is 13 amino acids. The CDR3: CASSSTARAGYTF. CDR3 nucleotides: TGTGCCAGCAGCTCAACAGCCAGGGCAGGCTACACCTTC.

The chain joins TRBV5-4 to TRBJ2-7; D possibly corresponds to TRBD2 (5 bases). This CDR3 has 15 amino acids. Trimming pared 4 bases from V and 5 bases from J, leaving 19 bases between. The germline V gene has CDR1 SGHNT and CDR2 YYREEE (reference sequence). The CDR3 DNA sequence: TGTGCCAGCAGCCCCTGGGTAGGAGCAGCGGACGAGCAGTACTTC. Protein sequence: CASSPWVGAADEQYF.

J is TRBJ2-1 and V is TRBV2, with TRBD1 matching over 7 bases. From germline, CDR1 is SNHLY and CDR2 FYNNEI. The CDR3 covers 14 residues. Trimming at V came to 6 bases and at J to 2 bases, leaving 4 bases not matched to a gene. CDR3 coding DNA: TGTGCCAGCAGCCCGGGACAGACCTACAATGAGCAGTTCTTC. Its translation is CASSPGQTYNEQFF.

The chain has TRBV30 and TRBJ2-7; 11 nucleotides line up with TRBD1. This CDR3 comprises 13 residues. Germline lookup yields CDR1 GTSNPN and CDR2 SVGIG (reference sequence). Trimming at V came to 5 bases and at J to 7 bases, leaving 7 bases not matched to a gene. This chain's CDR3 is CAWEGQGAREQYF. The DNA for the CDR3 is TGTGCCTGGGAAGGACAGGGGGCAAGGGAGCAGTACTTC.

The chain uses TRBV30 and TRBJ2-5; 12 positions agree with TRBD2. V trimming: 4 bases; J trimming: 4 bases; junction bases outside the gene matches: 10. This CDR3 contains 16 residues. CDR1 is GTSNPN and CDR2 is SVGIG in the germline V gene (reference sequence). The chain's CDR3 is CAWKKWLAGGPETQYF. DNA of the CDR3: TGTGCCTGGAAGAAGTGGCTAGCGGGGGGGCCAGAGACCCAGTACTTC.

V is TRBV2 and J is TRBJ2-7; TRBD1 matches at 7 bases. V shed 6 bases, J shed 5 bases, and the junction held 1 base outside the gene matches. This CDR3 has 11 residues. In germline, CDR1 is SNHLY, CDR2 FYNNEI. The CDR3 loop reads CASSQGDEQYF. In DNA form, the CDR3 reads TGTGCCAGCAGCCAGGGGGACGAGCAGTACTTC.

The rearrangement links TRBV6-5 to TRBJ2-3; D uncertain. Trimming shortened V by 6 bases and J by 6 bases, and 13 bases separated the two germline ends. This CDR3 has 13 residues. Germline CDR1 and CDR2: MNHEY and SVGAGI. CDR3 in amino acids: CASRRRSGDTQYF. CDR3 nucleotides: TGTGCCAGCAGACGGCGGTCCGGGGATACGCAGTATTTT.

The V call is TRBV7-2, the J call TRBJ1-5, with a weak D call TRBD1 (6 bases). CDR1 SGHTA and CDR2 FQGNSA come from the germline V gene. V lost 4 bases and J 2 bases, leaving 15 bases between the germline ends. The CDR3 runs 16 residues. The CDR3 spells CASSSSGVRGNQPQHF. The CDR3 nucleotides read TGTGCCAGCAGCTCCTCAGGGGTTAGAGGCAATCAGCCCCAGCATTTT.

The chain couples TRBV6-1 to TRBJ1-1, with 11 bases lining up with TRBD1. The V segment lost 6 bases and the J segment 5 bases; nucleotides outside the gene matches: 8. This CDR3 spans 15 amino acids. Germline-derived CDR1 and CDR2 are MNHNS and SASEGT. The CDR3 is CASSDQGQGGTEAFF. DNA of the CDR3: TGTGCCAGCAGCGATCAGGGACAGGGGGGAACTGAAGCTTTCTTT.

This sequence joins TRBV14 and TRBJ2-7; D possibly corresponds to TRBD2 (6 bases). This CDR3 spans 15 amino acids. CDR1 is SGHDN, CDR2 FVKESK, per germline. V was shortened by 4 bases and J by 4 bases, with 17 bases between the two germline ends. CDR3 DNA sequence: TGTGCCAGCAGCCCCCTTGGGGGAGGAGGGTACGAGCAGTACTTC. This gives the protein CASSPLGGGGYEQYF.

The rearrangement links TRBV27 to TRBJ1-4; maybe TRBD1 (5 bases). The CDR3 runs to 16 residues. Germline lookup yields CDR1 MNHEY and CDR2 SMNVEV (reference sequence). Trimming shortened V by 6 bases and J by 9 bases, and 23 bases separated the two germline ends. DNA of the CDR3: TGTGCCAGCAGGTCCTACTTGGGGCAGGTCGGAAAAAAACTGTTTTTT. It yields the protein CASRSYLGQVGKKLFF.